The next 2 T cell receptor beta chains were all read from a single sample in a study of cytomegalovirus exposure and HLA in healthy donors. Primers for the PCR totalled 60 Vbeta and 13 Jbeta. Sequenced by immunoSEQ multiplex PCR; TCRdb stores in-frame clones only, minus some. The table records around 170,000 clones, about 80% of them present only once. Sample: PBMCs. These receptors were taken from a woman in her fifties or sixties in good health and CMV-seropositive.

The chain is built from TRBV6-1 and TRBJ2-1, with 10 bases aligning to TRBD1. This CDR3 is 17 amino acids long. V lost 6 bases to trimming and J lost 1 base; unmatched junction nucleotides: 9. Germline lookup yields CDR1 MNHNS and CDR2 SASEGT. The CDR3 region is CASREPTGGYSYNEQFF. The CDR3 bases are TGTGCCAGCAGGGAACCGACAGGGGGCTATTCCTACAATGAGCAGTTCTTC.

For this clone: Distinct nucleotide sequences in the sample also encode this CDR3. The chain uses TRBV20-1 and TRBJ1-2; D is undetermined. With 6 bases removed from V and 1 base from J, the gap between germline ends came to 6 bases. The germline CDR1 and CDR2 sequences are DFQATT and SNEGSKA (reference sequence). The CDR3 loop spans 11 amino acids. The DNA for the CDR3 is TGCAGTGCGCGACTTAACTATGGCTACACCTTC. Translation: CSARLNYGYTF.